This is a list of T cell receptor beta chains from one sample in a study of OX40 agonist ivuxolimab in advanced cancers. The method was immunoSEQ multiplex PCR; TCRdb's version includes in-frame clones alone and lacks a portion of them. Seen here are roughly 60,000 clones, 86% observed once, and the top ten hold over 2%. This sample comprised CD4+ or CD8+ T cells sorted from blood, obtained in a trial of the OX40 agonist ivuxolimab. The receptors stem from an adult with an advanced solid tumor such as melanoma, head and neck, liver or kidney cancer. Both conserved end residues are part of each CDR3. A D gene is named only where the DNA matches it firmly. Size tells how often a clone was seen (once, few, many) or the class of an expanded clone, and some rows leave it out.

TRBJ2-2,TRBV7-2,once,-,TGTGCCAGCAGCCGAGATAGCAGAGGTGCAGGGGAGCTGTTTTTT,CASSRDSRGAGELFF
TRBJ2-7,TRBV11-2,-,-,TGTGCCAGCAGTTTTAACAGGGACTCCTACGAGCAGTACTTC,CASSFNRDSYEQYF
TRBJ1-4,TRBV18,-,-,TGTGCCAGCTCCCCGGGTGAAGGAACTAATGAAAAACTGTTTTTT,CASSPGEGTNEKLFF
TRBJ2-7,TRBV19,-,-,TGTGCCAGTAGTCCCGGACAGTGGGAGGGCGAGCAGTACTTC,CASSPGQWEGEQYF
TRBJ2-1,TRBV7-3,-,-,TGTGCCAGCAGCCCAGAACTAGGGGGCAATGAGCAGTTCTTC,CASSPELGGNEQFF
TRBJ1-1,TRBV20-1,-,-,TGCAGCGTAGGGGGGGACACTGAAGCTTTCTTT,CSVGGDTEAFF
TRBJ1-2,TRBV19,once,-,TGTGCCAGTAGTATGGGTCTGAGACTAACTGGCTACACCTTC,CASSMGLRLTGYTF
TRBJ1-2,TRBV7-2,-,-,TGTGCCAGCAGCTCTACTGTATGGGCCTTAAATATGAACTATGGCTACACCTTC,CASSSTVWALNMNYGYTF
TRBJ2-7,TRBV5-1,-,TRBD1,TGCGCCAGCAGCTTTTACCCCCCGGGACAGGGGACTAACTACGAGCAGTACTTC,CASSFYPPGQGTNYEQYF
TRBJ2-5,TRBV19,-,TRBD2,TGTGCCAGTAGTACGGCTAGCGGGTCCTACGGGGAGACCCAGTACTTC,CASSTASGSYGETQYF
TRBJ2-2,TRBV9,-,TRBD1,TGTGCCAGCAGCGTAGATCTCGGGACAGGGGTGGTTGGGGACACCGGGGAGCTGTTTTTT,CASSVDLGTGVVGDTGELFF
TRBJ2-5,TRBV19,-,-,TGTGCCAGTAGTATATCTAGGGGTGGAGAGACCCAGTACTTC,CASSISRGGETQYF
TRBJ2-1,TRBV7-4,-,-,TGTGCCAGCAGCTTTAAAAATTGGGGCGTCGGAAGCTCCTACAATGAGCAGTTCTTC,CASSFKNWGVGSSYNEQFF
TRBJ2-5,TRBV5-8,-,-,TGTGCCAGCAGCTTGGGGGGGACCCAGTACTTC,CASSLGGTQYF
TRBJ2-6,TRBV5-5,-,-,TGTGCCAGCAGCTTGACAGGGACTACCTCTGGGGCCAACGTCCTGACTTTC,CASSLTGTTSGANVLTF
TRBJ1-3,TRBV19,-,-,TGTGCCAGTATTCTTGGGAAGGGCTCTGGAAACACCATATATTTT,CASILGKGSGNTIYF
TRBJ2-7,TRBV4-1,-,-,TGCGCCAGCAGCCAAGACAGCCTAGCCTACGAGCAGTACTTC,CASSQDSLAYEQYF
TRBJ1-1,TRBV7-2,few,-,TGTGCCAGCAGTCAAATTGGAGGTGGAGCTTTCTTT,CASSQIGGGAFF
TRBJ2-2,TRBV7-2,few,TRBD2,TGTGCCAGCAGCCTTCAAAGCGGGGTTAACACCGGGGAGCTGTTTTTT,CASSLQSGVNTGELFF
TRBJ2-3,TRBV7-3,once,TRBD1,TGTGCCAGCAGCTTAGTGGCAGGGGGCCCAGATACGCAGTATTTT,CASSLVAGGPDTQYF
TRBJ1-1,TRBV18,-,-,TGTGCCAGCTCACCGTCTGCCCCCTCCGTAGTGAACACTGAAGCTTTCTTT,CASSPSAPSVVNTEAFF
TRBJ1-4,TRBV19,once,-,TGTGCCACCCAACCTCGGGCTAATGAAAAACTGTTTTTT,CATQPRANEKLFF
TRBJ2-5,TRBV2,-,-,TGTGCCAGCATCCTGGAACCACGGAGGGAGACCCAGTACTTC,CASILEPRRETQYF
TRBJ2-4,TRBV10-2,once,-,TGCGCCAGCAGTGAGTCGACGGTCTCCATTCAGTACTTC,CASSESTVSIQYF
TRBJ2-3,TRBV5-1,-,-,TGCGCCAGCAGCCCGAGCGCTAGCACAGATACGCAGTATTTT,CASSPSASTDTQYF
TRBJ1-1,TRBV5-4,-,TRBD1,TGTGCCAGCAGCTACGACAGGGGGAACACTGAAGCTTTCTTT,CASSYDRGNTEAFF
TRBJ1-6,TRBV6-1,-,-,TGTGCCAGCAGTGAAAGGCTTCAAGGCGCCTATAATTCACCCCTCCACTTT,CASSERLQGAYNSPLHF
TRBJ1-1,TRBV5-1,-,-,TGCGCCAGCAGCCCCTTGACAGGCGACACTGAAGCTTTCTTT,CASSPLTGDTEAFF
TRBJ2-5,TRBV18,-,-,TGTGCCAGCTCTCCCTCGAGGAGATCCGCCGAACATATCCAAGAGACCCAGTACTTC,CASSPSRRSAEHIQETQYF
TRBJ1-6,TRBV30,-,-,TGTGCCTGGAGCCCCGAGAGGGGAGGTTCACCCCTCCACTTT,CAWSPERGGSPLHF
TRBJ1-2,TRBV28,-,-,TGTGCCAGCAGTTTGATATTAGGGATGAGCGGCTATGGCTACACCTTC,CASSLILGMSGYGYTF
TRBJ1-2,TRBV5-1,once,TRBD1,TGCGCCAGCAGCTTCCGGTCAGGGGGAACGGAGAACTATGGCTACACCTTC,CASSFRSGGTENYGYTF
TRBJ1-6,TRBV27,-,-,TGTGCCAGCAGGCGTACGCCCTCCTATAATTCACCCCTCCACTTT,CASRRTPSYNSPLHF
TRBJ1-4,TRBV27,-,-,TGTGCCAGCAGTCCGAGGATCAGGAGGTTGGAAAAACTGTTTTTT,CASSPRIRRLEKLFF
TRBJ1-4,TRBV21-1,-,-,TGTGCCAGCAGTAAGGACAGGGATAATGAAAAACTGTTTTTT,CASSKDRDNEKLFF
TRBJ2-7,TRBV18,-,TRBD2,TGTGCCAGCTCACCACTCCCCAGCGGGGGGTACTACGAGCAGTACTTC,CASSPLPSGGYYEQYF
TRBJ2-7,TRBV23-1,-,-,TGCGCCAGCAGGCCATCCACTTCCGGGACCGTGGACTCCTACGAGCAGTACTTC,CASRPSTSGTVDSYEQYF
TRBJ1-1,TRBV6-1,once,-,TGTGCCAGCAGTGAAGCCATTCCACCTCGGACTGAAGCTTTCTTT,CASSEAIPPRTEAFF
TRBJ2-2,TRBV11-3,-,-,TGTGCCAGCCAAACGGAAGACACCGGGGAGCTGTTTTTT,CASQTEDTGELFF
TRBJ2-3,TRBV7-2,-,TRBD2,TGTGCCAGCAGTCAACGCATTATCGGGGGGGCCGCAGATACGCAGTATTTT,CASSQRIIGGAADTQYF
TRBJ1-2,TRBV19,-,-,TGTGCCAGTACCCAAATGGGCAGTAACTATGGCTACACCTTC,CASTQMGSNYGYTF
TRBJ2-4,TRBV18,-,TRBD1,TGTGCCAGCTCACCCGGCAGGGGGCCCTCCAAAAACATTCAGTACTTC,CASSPGRGPSKNIQYF
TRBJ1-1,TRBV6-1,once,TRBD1,TGTGCCAGCAGTTTAATACAGGGGAGTGACACTGAAGCTTTCTTT,CASSLIQGSDTEAFF
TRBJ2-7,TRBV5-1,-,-,TGCGCCAGCAGCCTCCTACCCGTTGACGAGCAGTACTTC,CASSLLPVDEQYF
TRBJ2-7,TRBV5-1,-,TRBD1,TGCGCCAGCAGCGCCGACAGGGGGAGCGGCGAGCAGTACTTC,CASSADRGSGEQYF